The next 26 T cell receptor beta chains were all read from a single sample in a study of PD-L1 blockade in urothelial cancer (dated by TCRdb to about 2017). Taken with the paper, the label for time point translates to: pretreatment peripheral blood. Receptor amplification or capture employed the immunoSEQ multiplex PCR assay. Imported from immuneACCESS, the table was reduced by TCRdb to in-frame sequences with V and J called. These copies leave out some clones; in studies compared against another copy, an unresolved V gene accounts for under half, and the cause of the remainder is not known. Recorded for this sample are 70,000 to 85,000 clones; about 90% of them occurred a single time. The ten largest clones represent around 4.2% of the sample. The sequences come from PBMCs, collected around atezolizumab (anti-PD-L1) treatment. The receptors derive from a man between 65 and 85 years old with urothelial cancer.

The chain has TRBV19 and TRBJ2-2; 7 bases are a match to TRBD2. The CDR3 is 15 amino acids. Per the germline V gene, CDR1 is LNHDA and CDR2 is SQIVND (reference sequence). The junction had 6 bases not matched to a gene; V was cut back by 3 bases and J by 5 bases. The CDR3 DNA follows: TGTGCCAGTAGTATCGCCGGGGGAGGGACCGGGGAGCTGTTTTTT. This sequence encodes CASSIAGGGTGELFF.

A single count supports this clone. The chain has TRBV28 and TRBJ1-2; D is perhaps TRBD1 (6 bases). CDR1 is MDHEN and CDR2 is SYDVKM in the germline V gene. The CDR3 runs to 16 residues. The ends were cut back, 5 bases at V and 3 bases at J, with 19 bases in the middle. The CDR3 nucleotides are TGTGCCAGCAGTCCGTCCACAGGGAGAGCGGACTATGGCTACACCTTC. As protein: CASSPSTGRADYGYTF.

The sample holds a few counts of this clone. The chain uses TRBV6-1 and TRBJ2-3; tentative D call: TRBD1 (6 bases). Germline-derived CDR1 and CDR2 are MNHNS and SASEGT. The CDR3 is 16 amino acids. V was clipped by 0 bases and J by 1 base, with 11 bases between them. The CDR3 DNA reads TGTGCCAGCAGTGAAGCTCCAGGGGCTGGCACAGATACGCAGTATTTT. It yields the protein CASSEAPGAGTDTQYF.

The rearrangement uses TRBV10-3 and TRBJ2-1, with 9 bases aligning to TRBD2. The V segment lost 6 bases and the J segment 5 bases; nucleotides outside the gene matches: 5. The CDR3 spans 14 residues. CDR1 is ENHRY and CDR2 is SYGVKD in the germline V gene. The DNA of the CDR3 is TGTGCCATCAGCCCGGGACTAGCCGACAATGAGCAGTTCTTC. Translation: CAISPGLADNEQFF.

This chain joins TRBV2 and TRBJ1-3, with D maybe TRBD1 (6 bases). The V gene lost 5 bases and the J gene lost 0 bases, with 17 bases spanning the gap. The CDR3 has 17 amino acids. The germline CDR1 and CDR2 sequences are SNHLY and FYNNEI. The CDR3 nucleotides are TGTGCCAGCAGTCAAAATACCGGGACATTCTCTGGAAACACCATATATTTT. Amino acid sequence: CASSQNTGTFSGNTIYF.

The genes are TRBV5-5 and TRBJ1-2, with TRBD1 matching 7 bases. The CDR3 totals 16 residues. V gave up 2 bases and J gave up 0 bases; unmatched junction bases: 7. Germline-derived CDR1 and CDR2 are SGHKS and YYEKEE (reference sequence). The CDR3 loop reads CASSLNYGTANYGYTF. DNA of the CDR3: TGTGCCAGCAGCTTAAATTACGGGACAGCTAACTATGGCTACACCTTC.

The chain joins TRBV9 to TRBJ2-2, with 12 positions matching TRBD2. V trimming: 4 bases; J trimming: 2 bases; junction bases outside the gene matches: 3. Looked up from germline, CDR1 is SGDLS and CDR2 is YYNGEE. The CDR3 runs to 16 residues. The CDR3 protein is CASSMTSGRNTGELFF. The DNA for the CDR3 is TGTGCCAGCAGCATGACTAGCGGGAGAAACACCGGGGAGCTGTTTTTT. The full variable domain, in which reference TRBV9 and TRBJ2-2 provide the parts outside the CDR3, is DSGVTQTPKHLITATGQRVTLRCSPRSGDLSVYWYQQSLDQGLQFLIQYYNGEERAKGNILERFSAQQFPDLHSELNLSSLELGDSALYFCASSMTSGRNTGELFFGEGSRLTVL.

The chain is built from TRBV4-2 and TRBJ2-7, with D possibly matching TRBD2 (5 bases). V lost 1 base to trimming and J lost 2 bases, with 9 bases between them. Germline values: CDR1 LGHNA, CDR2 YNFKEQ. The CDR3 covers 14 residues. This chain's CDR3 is CASSQVGAAYEQYF. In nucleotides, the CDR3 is TGTGCCAGCAGCCAAGTGGGAGCGGCCTACGAGCAGTACTTC.

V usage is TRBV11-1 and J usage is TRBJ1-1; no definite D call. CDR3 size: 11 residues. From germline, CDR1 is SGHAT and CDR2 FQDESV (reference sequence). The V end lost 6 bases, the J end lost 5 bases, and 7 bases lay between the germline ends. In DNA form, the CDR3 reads TGTGCCAGCAGGGCGGGGACTGAAGCTTTCTTT. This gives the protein CASRAGTEAFF.

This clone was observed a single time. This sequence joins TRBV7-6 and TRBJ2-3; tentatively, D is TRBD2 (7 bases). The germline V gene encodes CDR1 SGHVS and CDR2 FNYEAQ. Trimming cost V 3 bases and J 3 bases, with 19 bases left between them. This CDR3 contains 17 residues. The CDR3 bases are TGTGCCAGCAGCTTCCAAGGGGGAGGGGTTACGACAGATACGCAGTATTTT. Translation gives CASSFQGGGVTTDTQYF.

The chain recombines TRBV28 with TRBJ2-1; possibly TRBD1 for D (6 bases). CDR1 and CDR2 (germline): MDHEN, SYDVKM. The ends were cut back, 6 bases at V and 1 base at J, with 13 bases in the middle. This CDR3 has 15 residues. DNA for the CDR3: TGTGCCAGCAGCCCTGACAGGCAGTCCTACAATGAGCAGTTCTTC. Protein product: CASSPDRQSYNEQFF. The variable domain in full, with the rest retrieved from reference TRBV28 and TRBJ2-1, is DVKVTQSSRYLVKRTGEKVFLECVQDMDHENMFWYRQDPGLGLRLIYFSYDVKMKEKGDIPEGYSVSREKKERFSLILESASTNQTSMYLCASSPDRQSYNEQFFGPGTRLTVL.

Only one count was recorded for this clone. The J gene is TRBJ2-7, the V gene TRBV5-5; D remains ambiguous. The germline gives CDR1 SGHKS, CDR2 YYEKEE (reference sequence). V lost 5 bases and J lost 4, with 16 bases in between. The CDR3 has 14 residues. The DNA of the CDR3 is TGTGCCAGCAGTTCCCTATCAGGCCAGTACGAGCAGTACTTC. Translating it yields CASSSLSGQYEQYF.

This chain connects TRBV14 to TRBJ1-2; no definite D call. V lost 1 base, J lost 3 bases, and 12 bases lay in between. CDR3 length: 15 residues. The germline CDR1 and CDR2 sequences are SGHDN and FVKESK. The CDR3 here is CASSQAPGGHYGYTF. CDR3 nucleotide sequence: TGTGCCAGCAGCCAAGCCCCGGGAGGCCACTATGGCTACACCTTC.

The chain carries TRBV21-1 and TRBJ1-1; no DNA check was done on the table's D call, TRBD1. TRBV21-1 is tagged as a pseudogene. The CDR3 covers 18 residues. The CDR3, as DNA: TGTGCCAGCAGCAAAGTAGGGGGACAGGGAGGTAGGAACACTGAAGCTTTCTTT. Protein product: CASSKVGGQGGRNTEAFF.

CDR3 bases: TGTGCCAGCAGCTTAAAGGCAGGGGGCGCCTATGGCTACACCTTC. This encodes CASSLKAGGAYGYTF. The genes are TRBV7-3 and TRBJ1-2; 8 bases match TRBD1. The germline CDR1 and CDR2 sequences are SGHTA and FQGTGA. The CDR3 runs to 15 residues. V lost 1 base, J lost 4 bases, and 5 bases stayed unmatched.

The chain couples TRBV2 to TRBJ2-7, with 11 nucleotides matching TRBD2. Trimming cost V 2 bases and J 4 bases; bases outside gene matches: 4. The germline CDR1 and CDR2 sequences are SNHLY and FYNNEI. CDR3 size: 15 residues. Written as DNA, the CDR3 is TGTGCCAGCAGTGAACGTAGCGGGGGGGTGTACGAGCAGTACTTC. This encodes CASSERSGGVYEQYF.

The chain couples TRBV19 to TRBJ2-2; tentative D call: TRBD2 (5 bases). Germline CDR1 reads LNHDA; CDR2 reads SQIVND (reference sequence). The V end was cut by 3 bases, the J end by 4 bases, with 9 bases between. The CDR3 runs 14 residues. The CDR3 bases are TGTGCCAGTAGTATCGTCGGGGTCACCGGGGAGCTGTTTTTT. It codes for CASSIVGVTGELFF.

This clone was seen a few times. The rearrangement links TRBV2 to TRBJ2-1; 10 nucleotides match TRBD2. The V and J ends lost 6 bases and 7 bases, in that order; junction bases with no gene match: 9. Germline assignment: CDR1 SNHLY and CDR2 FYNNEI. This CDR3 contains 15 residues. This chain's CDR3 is CASRPSGRALNEQFF. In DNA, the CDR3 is TGTGCCAGCAGACCGAGCGGGAGGGCCTTAAATGAGCAGTTCTTC.

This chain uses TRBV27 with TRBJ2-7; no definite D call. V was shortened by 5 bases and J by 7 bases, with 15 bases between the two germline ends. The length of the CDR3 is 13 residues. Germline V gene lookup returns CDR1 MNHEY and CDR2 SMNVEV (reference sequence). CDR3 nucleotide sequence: TGTGCCAGCAGTCTACTTTCCAGCGCAGAGCAGTACTTC. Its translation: CASSLLSSAEQYF.

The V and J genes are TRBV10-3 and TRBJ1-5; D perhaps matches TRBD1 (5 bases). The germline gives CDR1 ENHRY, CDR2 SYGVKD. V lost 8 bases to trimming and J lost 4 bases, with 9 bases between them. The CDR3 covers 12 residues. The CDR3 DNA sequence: TGTGCCATCGGCCAGGGTAATCAGCCCCAGCATTTT. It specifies CAIGQGNQPQHF.

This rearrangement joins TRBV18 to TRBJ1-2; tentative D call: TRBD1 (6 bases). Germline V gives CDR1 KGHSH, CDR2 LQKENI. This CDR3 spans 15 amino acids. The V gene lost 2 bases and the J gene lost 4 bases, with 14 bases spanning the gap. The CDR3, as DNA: TGTGCCAGCTCACCAGGGACCCAAGGGGGCTATGGCTACACCTTC. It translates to CASSPGTQGGYGYTF. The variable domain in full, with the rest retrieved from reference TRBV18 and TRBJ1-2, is NAGVMQNPRHLVRRRGQEARLRCSPMKGHSHVYWYRQLPEEGLKFMVYLQKENIIDESGMPKERFSAEFPKEGPSILRIQQVVRGDSAAYFCASSPGTQGGYGYTFGSGTRLTVV.

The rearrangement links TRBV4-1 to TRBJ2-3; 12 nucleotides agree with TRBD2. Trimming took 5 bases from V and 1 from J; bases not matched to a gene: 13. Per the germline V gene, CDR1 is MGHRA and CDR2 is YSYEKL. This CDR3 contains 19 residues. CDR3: CASSLGETSGSTGTDTQYF. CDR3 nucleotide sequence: TGCGCCAGCAGCTTGGGGGAGACTAGCGGGAGTACGGGCACAGATACGCAGTATTTT.

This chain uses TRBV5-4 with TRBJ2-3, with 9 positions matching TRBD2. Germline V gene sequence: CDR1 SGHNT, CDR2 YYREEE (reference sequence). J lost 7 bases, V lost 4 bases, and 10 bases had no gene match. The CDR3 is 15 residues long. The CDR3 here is CASSAPGLASNTQYF. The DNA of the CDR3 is TGTGCCAGCAGCGCACCGGGACTAGCTTCAAATACGCAGTATTTT.

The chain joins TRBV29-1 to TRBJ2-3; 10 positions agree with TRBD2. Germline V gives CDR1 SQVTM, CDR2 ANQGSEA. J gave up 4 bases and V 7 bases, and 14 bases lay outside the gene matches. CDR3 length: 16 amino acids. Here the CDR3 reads CSAATPSGSFADTQYF. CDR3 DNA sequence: TGCAGCGCCGCCACTCCTAGCGGGAGTTTCGCAGATACGCAGTATTTT.

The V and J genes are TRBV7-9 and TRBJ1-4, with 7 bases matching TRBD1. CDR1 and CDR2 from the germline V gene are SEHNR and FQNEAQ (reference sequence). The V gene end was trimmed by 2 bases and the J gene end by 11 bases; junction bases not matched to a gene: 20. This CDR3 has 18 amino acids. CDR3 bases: TGTGCCAGCAGCTTAACGGCATTCGGGACAGAGGTCTCCCAGAAACTGTTTTTT. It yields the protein CASSLTAFGTEVSQKLFF.

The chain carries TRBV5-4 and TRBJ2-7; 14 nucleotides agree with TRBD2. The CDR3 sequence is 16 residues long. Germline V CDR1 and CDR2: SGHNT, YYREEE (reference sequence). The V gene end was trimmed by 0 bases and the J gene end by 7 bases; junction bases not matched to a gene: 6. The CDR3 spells CASSLGGTSGSQEQYF. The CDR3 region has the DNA TGTGCCAGCAGCTTGGGTGGGACTAGCGGGAGTCAAGAGCAGTACTTC.